Each of the 9 T cell receptor beta chains below was sequenced from the same sample in a study of early T cells in non-severe SARS-CoV-2 infection. MiXCR, applied by TCRdb to the 5' RACE reads, yields one record per CDR3 protein. Of 80,000 to 100,000 distinct CDR3 sequences listed, approximately 10% are singletons. The sequencing here drew on whole blood, taken at baseline. Receptors originate from an adult who was a healthcare worker with PCR-confirmed SARS-CoV-2 infection or an uninfected control (not recorded which).

This clonotype was seen a few times. The chain employs TRBV12-3 or TRBV12-4 and TRBJ2-3; D unclear. This CDR3 has 11 amino acids. V lost 4 bases to trimming and J lost 5 bases, with 4 bases between them. The CDR3 DNA is TGTGCCAGCAGTTCGAGAGATACGCAGTATTTT. Amino acid sequence: CASSSRDTQYF.

This clonotype has a handful of counts. The chain links TRBV6-5 to TRBJ1-1; no clear D gene. Trimming pared 6 bases from V and 6 bases from J, leaving 11 bases between. CDR1 and CDR2 from the germline V gene are MNHEY and SVGAGI. This CDR3 contains 12 residues. This CDR3 reads CASRSAGAEAFF. CDR3 DNA sequence: TGTGCCAGCAGATCGGCCGGCGCTGAAGCTTTCTTT.

This clonotype showed up just a few times. This chain connects TRBV20-1 to TRBJ1-2; D unresolved. Per germline, CDR1 DFQATT and CDR2 SNEGSKA (reference sequence). Between the trimmed V and J ends, which lost 0 bases and 3 bases, there was a span of 11 bases. CDR3 length: 14 amino acids. CDR3 amino acids: CSARDTGRDYGYTF. The CDR3 region has the DNA TGCAGTGCTAGAGATACGGGGAGGGACTATGGCTACACCTTC.

The chain links TRBV5-1 to TRBJ2-3; D is unresolved. This CDR3 spans 15 amino acids. V was cut by 4 bases and J by 0 bases, with 12 bases left in between. From germline, CDR1 is SGHRS and CDR2 YFSETQ. The CDR3 sequence is CASSPQVSSTDTQYF. In DNA form, the CDR3 reads TGCGCCAGCAGCCCTCAAGTCTCTAGCACAGATACGCAGTATTTT.

This clonotype was detected only a few times. V gene TRBV11-3 combines with J gene TRBJ2-2; the D gene is possibly TRBD2 (6 bases). This CDR3 comprises 17 residues. The V end was cut by 5 bases, the J end by 4 bases, with 20 bases between. The germline V gene encodes CDR1 SGHNT and CDR2 YENEEA. The CDR3 DNA sequence: TGTGCCAGCAGCCCTAAAAGCGGGCAGGTCGGCACCGGGGAGCTGTTTTTT. It codes for CASSPKSGQVGTGELFF.

This chain uses TRBV24-1 with TRBJ2-1; a weak D match, TRBD1 (6 bases). The CDR3 covers 14 residues. Per the germline V gene, CDR1 is KGHDR and CDR2 is SFDVKD. Trimming took off 2 bases at V and 7 bases at J, with 11 bases between the two ends. The CDR3 reads CATSDSTGWNEQFF. The DNA for the CDR3 is TGTGCCACCAGTGATTCCACAGGGTGGAATGAGCAGTTCTTC.

In this sample, this clonotype turned up a few times. The J gene is TRBJ1-1, the V gene TRBV11-2; 7 bases fit TRBD1. Germline V gene lookup returns CDR1 SGHAT and CDR2 FQNNGV. With 3 bases clipped from V and 1 base from J, the junction kept 2 bases outside the gene matches. The CDR3 is made up of 14 amino acids. CDR3 amino acids: CASSFSGGNTEAFF. CDR3 sequence (DNA): TGTGCCAGCAGCTTTTCAGGGGGGAACACTGAAGCTTTCTTT. The whole variable domain, filled in from reference TRBV11-2 and TRBJ1-1, reads EAGVAQSPRYKIIEKRQSVAFWCNPISGHATLYWYQQILGQGPKLLIQFQNNGVVDDSQLPKDRFSAERLKGVDSTLKIQPAKLEDSAVYLCASSFSGGNTEAFFGQGTRLTVV.

This clonotype was counted at least ten times. The chain carries TRBV20-1 and TRBJ2-4; 13 bases align to TRBD2. This CDR3 region has 15 residues. From germline, CDR1 is DFQATT and CDR2 SNEGSKA (reference sequence). With V trimmed by 4 bases and J by 8 bases, 8 bases remained unmatched. CDR3 coding DNA: TGCAGTGCTATGATATGGACTAGCGGGAGTTACATTCAGTACTTC. This codes for CSAMIWTSGSYIQYF.

The chain is built from TRBV11-2 and TRBJ2-7; D not resolved. This CDR3 spans 13 amino acids. The germline V and J ends were trimmed by 0 bases and 4 bases, with 7 bases remaining between them. Germline assignment: CDR1 SGHAT and CDR2 FQNNGV. As DNA, the CDR3 is TGTGCCAGCAGCTTAGAGACCATATACGAGCAGTACTTC. Amino acids: CASSLETIYEQYF.